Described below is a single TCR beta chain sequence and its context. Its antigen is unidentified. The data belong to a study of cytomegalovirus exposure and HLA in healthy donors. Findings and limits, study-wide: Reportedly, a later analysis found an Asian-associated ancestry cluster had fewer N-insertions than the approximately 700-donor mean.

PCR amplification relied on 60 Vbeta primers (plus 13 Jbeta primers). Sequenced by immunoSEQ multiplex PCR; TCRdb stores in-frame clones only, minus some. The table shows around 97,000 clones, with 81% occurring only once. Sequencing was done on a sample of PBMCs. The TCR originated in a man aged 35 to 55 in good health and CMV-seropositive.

The CDR3 DNA reads as TGTGCCAGCAGTGGGAGGACGGACTATGGCTACACCTTC. Translating gives CASSGRTDYGYTF. The chain couples TRBV2 to TRBJ1-2; the D is unclear. Trimming stripped 4 bases from V and 3 bases from J, with 9 bases between. Germline CDR1 SNHLY, CDR2 FYNNEI. The length of the CDR3 is 13 residues.